This entry describes one T cell receptor beta chain. The record originates from a study of blood T cell repertoires in COVID-19. Germline trimming cut 6 bases from V and 7 bases from J; bases unmatched to any gene: 14. Germline CDR1 reads SGHVS; CDR2 reads FQNEAQ. CDR3 size: 15 residues. Assay: immunoSEQ multiplex PCR; the TCRdb copy retains only in-frame clones and omits some. The sample includes approximately 30,000 clones, roughly 88% of them seen just once. The TCR comes from a human donor in a cohort sampled during active COVID-19. Sequenced material: peripheral blood. This chain links TRBV7-8 with TRBJ2-7; 8 positions agree with TRBD1. CDR3 sequence: CASRLKSQGAQEQYF. CDR3 nucleotide sequence: TGTGCCAGCAGACTAAAAAGCCAGGGGGCGCAGGAGCAGTACTTC.